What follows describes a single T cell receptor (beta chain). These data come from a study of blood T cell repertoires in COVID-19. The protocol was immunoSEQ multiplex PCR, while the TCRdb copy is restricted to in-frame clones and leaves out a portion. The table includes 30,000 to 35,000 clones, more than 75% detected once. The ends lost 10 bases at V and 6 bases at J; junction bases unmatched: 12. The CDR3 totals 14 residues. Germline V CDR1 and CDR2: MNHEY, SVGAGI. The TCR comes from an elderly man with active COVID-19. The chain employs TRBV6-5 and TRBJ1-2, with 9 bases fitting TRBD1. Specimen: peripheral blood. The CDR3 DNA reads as TGTGCCACTTCACGGGACAGGGTTTTTAATGGCTACACCTTC. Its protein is CATSRDRVFNGYTF.